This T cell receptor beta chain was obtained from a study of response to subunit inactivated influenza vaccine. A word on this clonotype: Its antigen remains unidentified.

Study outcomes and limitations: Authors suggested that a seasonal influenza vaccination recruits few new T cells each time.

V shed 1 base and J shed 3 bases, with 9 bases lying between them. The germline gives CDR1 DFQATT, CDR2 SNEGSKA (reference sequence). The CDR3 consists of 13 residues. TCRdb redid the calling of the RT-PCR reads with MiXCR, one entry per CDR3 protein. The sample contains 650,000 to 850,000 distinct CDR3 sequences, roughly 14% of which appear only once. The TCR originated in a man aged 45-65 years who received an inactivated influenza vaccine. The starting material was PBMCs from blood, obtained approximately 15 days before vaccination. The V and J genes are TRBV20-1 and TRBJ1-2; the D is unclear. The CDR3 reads CSARVLGDYGYTF. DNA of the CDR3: TGCAGTGCTAGAGTACTCGGGGACTATGGCTACACCTTC.